The subject of this entry is one TCR beta chain. As yet, its antigen is unknown. These data are taken from a study of Ad26.COV2.S vaccination and SARS-CoV-2 variants. Study-wide points: Using TCR breadth and depth analyses may have led to underestimated total T cell responses.

Treatment noted: around 19 received Ad26.COV2.S at low or high dose, single or two shots; 5 received placebo; per-sample allocation not given. Sampling occurred on day 63 after the first vaccine or placebo injection. With 3 bases clipped from V and 3 bases from J, the junction kept 5 bases outside the gene matches. Germline V CDR1 and CDR2: DFQATT, SNEGSKA (reference sequence). The CDR3 sequence is 15 residues long. Assay used: immunoSEQ multiplex PCR; TCRdb lists only in-frame clones, some missing. The sample holds around 420,000 clones; roughly 90% are singletons and the top ten take about 4%. The material was peripheral blood, obtained in a trial of Ad26.COV2.S vaccine versus placebo. The gene calls are TRBV20-1 and TRBJ2-7, with 13 bases aligning to TRBD2. This TCR derives from a person aged 18 to 65 who received the Ad26.COV2.S COVID-19 vaccine or a placebo. The CDR3 loop is CSASRGLAGDYEQYF. CDR3 nucleotides: TGCAGTGCTAGTAGAGGACTAGCGGGGGACTACGAGCAGTACTTC.